The entry below describes one T cell receptor (beta chain). At one boundary the junction diverges from the germline segment, which might be a read error. The germline gives CDR1 SSHAT, CDR2 FNYEAQ (reference sequence). The CDR3 spans 14 residues. The sample is drawn from a study of blood T cell repertoires in COVID-19. In the original analysis: Amplification with reference gene primers provided the estimates of nucleated cell counts. Only in-frame clones appear in the TCRdb table, and some are missing; sequencing was by immunoSEQ multiplex PCR. From that table come the V and J calls and clone size; the DNA was used to work out D and trimming. Seen here are 200,000 or so clones, around 84% observed once, and the top ten hold roughly a tenth.

The chain links TRBV7-7 to TRBJ2-1; weak D call: TRBD2 (5 bases). Sequencing was carried out using peripheral blood. The origin of this receptor is a woman older than 75 with COVID-19, enrolled during active disease. The CDR3 nucleotides are TGTGCTAGCAGCCCAGGACTTTCCTACAATGAGCAGTTCTTC. Translation: CASSPGLSYNEQFF.